This T cell receptor beta chain was retrieved from a study of blood T cells in healthy people across ages. V was pared by 0 bases and J by 4 bases, with 4 bases of the junction left unmatched. The CDR3 runs to 15 residues. CDR1 is SGHRS and CDR2 is YFSETQ in the germline V gene. Alongside a J-beta primer mix, a sample-barcoded 5' primer served in a second PCR lasting roughly 6 to 12 cycles. TCRdb itself ran the 5' RACE reads through MiXCR, one entry per CDR3 protein. This table has 1.5 million to 2 million distinct CDR3 sequences, less than 50% appearing once. Study observations and caveats: Bulk PBMC profiling left naive and antigen-experienced comparisons inconclusive.

This clonotype has a handful of counts. Its cognate antigen is unknown. The TCR comes from a woman between 40 and 50 years old in good health. The material sequenced was blood. The rearrangement links TRBV5-1 to TRBJ2-3, with TRBD2 matching 8 bases. CDR3 coding DNA: TGCGCCAGCAGCTTGGCCGACGGGGGGGCAGATACGCAGTATTTT. Its protein product is CASSLADGGADTQYF.